This TCR beta chain is drawn from a study of tumor and adjacent non-tumor tissue in lung cancer (dated by TCRdb to the late 2010s). Turning to the overall study: Of the cohort, 11 to 12 patients had adenocarcinoma, 2 had squamous cell carcinoma and 1 had small cell lung cancer. In total, sequencing yielded 125,075,908 productive TCRbeta reads, which works out to an average of roughly 4.2 million reads per sample. Ages among the 15 or so patients ranged from about 30 to 85 years, there were some 10 men and 5 women, and disease was at TNM stage I to III. Bulk TCRbeta repertoires were compared between lung tumor tissue and matched distant non-tumor lung tissue obtained from approximately 15 lung cancer patients. TCRbeta CDR3 sequencing was performed on fewer than 35 paired specimens, with one tumor sample and one normal lung sample collected per patient. Broader findings and caveats from the paper: Only about 15 patients were in the cohort, and the authors stated that larger samples and more detailed clinical data are needed. Significantly higher TCR diversity was found in younger patients, and higher tumor TCR diversity was associated with shorter overall and disease-free survival. Because peripheral blood was not sequenced, blood TCRbeta repertoires in the lung cancer patients of the study were not examined. Neither the sequencing platform nor unique molecular identifiers are mentioned in the methods. TCR diversity (inverse Simpson) was significantly higher in tumor than in normal lung tissue (approximately 400 vs 170, P = 0.0075, Mann-Whitney U test). A significantly larger cumulative share of the repertoire was made up by the top 100 clones in normal lung than in tumor tissue.

Bulk unsorted tissue served as the source for RNA extraction, and RNA quality was assessed using a NanoDrop ND-1000 and an Agilent 2100. The donors were newly diagnosed lung cancer patients admitted for thoracic surgery in China from August to November 2014 who had not received prior chemotherapy. Anyone who had undergone radiotherapy or chemotherapy before, or who had another cancer at the same time, was left out of the study. Pieces of surgical tissue measuring roughly 1-2.2 cm3 were kept in RNAlater solution and held at -80 degrees C until needed. The CDR3 runs 15 amino acids, cysteine and phenylalanine included. The retained sequence is limited to the CDR3, 45 bases, with the frame set at the first base. CDR1 and CDR2 are read off the germline V gene as MNHEY and SVGEGT. Receptor amplification or capture employed multiplex PCR. Sequenced using an Illumina HiSeq 2500. TCRbeta libraries were built by three rounds of nested PCR using primers (Table S4), following protocols modified from ARM-PCR. Before sequencing, PCR products of 200-500 bp were excised from the gel and purified with the QIAquick gel extraction kit. In the authors' own workflow: Trimmomatic was used to clean the reads, FLASH merged the cleaned reads into complete CDR3 sequences, and MiTCR assigned the sequences to V(D)J germline segments. Clonal diversity was calculated as the inverse Simpson's index using VDJtools. Productive reads were defined as in-frame sequences without a premature stop codon. TCRdb reanalyzed the raw reads on its own, using fastp at Q25 for trimming and MiXCR for clone calling, and kept in-frame beta chains. Rows are combined by CDR3 protein, so each entry shows the most common genes and DNA. In this record, the V and J calls reflect TCRdb's handling and not the investigators' own analysis. This sample lists about 110,000 distinct CDR3 sequences; 75% to 90% were detected once. The biggest ten clones account for roughly 20% of the sample.

Comment on this clonotype: Its antigen is unknown. Compared with germline, one end of the junction differs, possibly owing to a read error.

This chain joins TRBV6-2 or TRBV6-3 to TRBJ2-3, with the D gene uncertain. The sequence derives from a man between 65 and 79 years old with non-small cell lung cancer. The sequenced sample was lung tumor tissue. In nucleotides, the sequence is TGTGCCAGTAGTTACCGGGCCTCACAGACAGATACGCAGTATTTT. The encoded protein is CASSYRASQTDTQYF.